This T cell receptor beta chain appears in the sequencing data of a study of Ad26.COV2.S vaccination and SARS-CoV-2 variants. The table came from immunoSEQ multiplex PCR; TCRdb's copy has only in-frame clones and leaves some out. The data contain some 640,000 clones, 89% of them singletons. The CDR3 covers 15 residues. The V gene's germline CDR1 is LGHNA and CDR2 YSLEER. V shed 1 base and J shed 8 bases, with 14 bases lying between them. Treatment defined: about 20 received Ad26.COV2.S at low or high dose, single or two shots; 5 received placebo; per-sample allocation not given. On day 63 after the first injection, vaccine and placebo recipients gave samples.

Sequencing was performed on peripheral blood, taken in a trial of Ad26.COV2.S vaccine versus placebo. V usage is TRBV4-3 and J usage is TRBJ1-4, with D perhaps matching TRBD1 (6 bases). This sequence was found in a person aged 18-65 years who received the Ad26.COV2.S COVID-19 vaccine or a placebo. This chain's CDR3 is CASSQGWGAWEKLFF. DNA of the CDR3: TGCGCCAGCAGCCAAGGATGGGGGGCGTGGGAAAAACTGTTTTTT.